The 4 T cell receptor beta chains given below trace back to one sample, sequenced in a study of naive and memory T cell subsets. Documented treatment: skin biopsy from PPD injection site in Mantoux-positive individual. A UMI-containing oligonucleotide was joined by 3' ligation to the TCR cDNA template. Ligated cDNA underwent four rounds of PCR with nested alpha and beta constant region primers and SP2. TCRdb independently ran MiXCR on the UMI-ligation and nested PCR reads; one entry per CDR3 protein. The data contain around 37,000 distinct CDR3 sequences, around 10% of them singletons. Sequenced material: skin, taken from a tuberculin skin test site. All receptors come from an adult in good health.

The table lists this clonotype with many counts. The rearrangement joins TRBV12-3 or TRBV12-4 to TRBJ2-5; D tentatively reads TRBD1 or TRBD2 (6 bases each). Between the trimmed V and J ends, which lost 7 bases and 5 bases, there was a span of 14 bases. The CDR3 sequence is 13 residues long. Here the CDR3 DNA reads TGTGCCAGCACCCAAGGGGGGCGGGAGACCCAGTACTTC. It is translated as CASTQGGRETQYF.

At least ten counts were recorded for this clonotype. The DNA of the CDR3 is TGCGCCAGCAGCCAAGATTCATGGGGTTACACTGAAGCTTTCTTT. This encodes CASSQDSWGYTEAFF. The rearrangement uses TRBV4-1 and TRBJ1-1; D remains ambiguous. Germline V gives CDR1 MGHRA, CDR2 YSYEKL. The CDR3 is 15 residues long. V lost 0 bases, J lost 3 bases, and 11 bases lay in between.

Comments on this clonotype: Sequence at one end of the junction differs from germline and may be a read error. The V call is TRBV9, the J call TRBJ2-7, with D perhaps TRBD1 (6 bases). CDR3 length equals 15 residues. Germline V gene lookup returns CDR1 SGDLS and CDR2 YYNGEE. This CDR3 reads CASSVGTVSSSEQYF. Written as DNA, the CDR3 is TGTGCCAGCAGCGTAGGGACAGTGAGCTCCTCCGAGCAGTACTTC.

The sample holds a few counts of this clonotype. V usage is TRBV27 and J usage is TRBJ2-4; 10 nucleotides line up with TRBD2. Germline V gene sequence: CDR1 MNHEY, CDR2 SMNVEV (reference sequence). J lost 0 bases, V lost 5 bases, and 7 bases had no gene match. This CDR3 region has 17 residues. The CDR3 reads CASSAHGLAEAKNIQYF. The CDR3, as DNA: TGTGCCAGCAGTGCCCACGGACTAGCGGAAGCCAAAAACATTCAGTACTTC.